This T cell receptor beta chain was recovered during a study of T cells expressing NK-cell markers. Study information: Sorted CD3+CD56+NKG2C+, CD3+CD56+NKG2C- and CD3+CD56-NKG2C+ T-cell subsets were beta-chain profiled.

Using the 5' RACE reads, TCRdb records one entry per CDR3 protein without DNA. The sample table sets out around 380,000 distinct CDR3 sequences. Germline V lookup: CDR1 SEHNR, CDR2 FQNEAQ (reference sequence). This CDR3 has 14 amino acids. This receptor was obtained from a woman aged 50 to 60 in good health. The V call is TRBV7-9, the J call TRBJ1-1; TCRdb proposes TRBD1, but this gene call is untestable without DNA. The sample was blood T cells: a sorted CD56 or NKG2C T cell subset, CD4+ or CD8+ T cells, or bulk PBMC T cells (not recorded which). CDR3 loop: CASRKGDMNTEAFF.